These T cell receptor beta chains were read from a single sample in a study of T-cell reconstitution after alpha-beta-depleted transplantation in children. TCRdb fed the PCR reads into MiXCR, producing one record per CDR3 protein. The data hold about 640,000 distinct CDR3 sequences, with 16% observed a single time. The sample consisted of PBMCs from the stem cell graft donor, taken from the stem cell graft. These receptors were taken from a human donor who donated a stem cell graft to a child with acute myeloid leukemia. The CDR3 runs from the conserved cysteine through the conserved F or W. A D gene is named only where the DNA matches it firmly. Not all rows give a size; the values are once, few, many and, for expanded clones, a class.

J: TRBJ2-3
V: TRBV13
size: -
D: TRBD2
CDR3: CASSSGLAGGNRSTDTQYF
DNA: TGTGCCAGCAGCTCAGGACTAGCGGGGGGAAATCGAAGCACAGATACGCAGTATTTT

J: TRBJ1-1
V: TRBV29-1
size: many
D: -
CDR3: CSVDRAGDTEAFF
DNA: TGCAGCGTTGACAGGGCTGGGGACACTGAAGCTTTCTTT

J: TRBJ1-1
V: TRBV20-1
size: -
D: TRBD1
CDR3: CSARGRQGPRMVNTEAFF
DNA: TGCAGTGCTAGAGGTCGACAGGGGCCCCGTATGGTGAACACTGAAGCTTTCTTT

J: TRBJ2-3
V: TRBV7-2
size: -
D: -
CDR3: CASSDRGEGRPRDTQYF
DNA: TGTGCCAGCTCAGACCGAGGGGAAGGACGCCCTAGGGATACGCAGTATTTT

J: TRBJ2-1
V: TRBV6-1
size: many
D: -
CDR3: CASRSPGANNEQFF
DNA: TGTGCCAGCAGGTCTCCGGGGGCGAACAATGAGCAGTTCTTC

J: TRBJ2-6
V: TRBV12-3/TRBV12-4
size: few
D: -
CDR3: CASSRSVVAGANVLTF
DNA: TGTGCCAGCAGCCGGAGCGTGGTGGCTGGGGCCAACGTCCTGACTTTC

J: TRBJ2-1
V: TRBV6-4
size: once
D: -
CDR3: CASSRVSSSYNEQFF
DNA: TGTGCCAGCAGTCGTGTCTCGAGCTCCTACAATGAGCAGTTCTTC

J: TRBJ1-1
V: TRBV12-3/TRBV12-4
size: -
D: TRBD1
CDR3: CASSLAGTGALEAFF
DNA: TGTGCCAGCAGTCTAGCCGGGACAGGGGCGTTAGAAGCTTTCTTT

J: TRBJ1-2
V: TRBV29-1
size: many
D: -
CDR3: CSVEEGERYTF
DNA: TGCAGCGTTGAAGAGGGGGAAAGGTACACCTTC

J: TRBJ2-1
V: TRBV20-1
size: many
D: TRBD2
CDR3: CSARGWLRGTSGGDEQFF
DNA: TGCAGTGCTAGAGGGTGGTTAAGGGGGACTAGCGGGGGTGATGAGCAGTTCTTC

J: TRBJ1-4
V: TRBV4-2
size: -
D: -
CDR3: CASSQEPGANEKLFF
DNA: TGTGCCAGCAGCCAAGAACCAGGGGCTAATGAAAAACTGTTTTTT

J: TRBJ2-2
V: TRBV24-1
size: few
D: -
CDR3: CATSDSGTATTGELFF
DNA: TGTGCCACCAGTGATTCCGGGACGGCGACGACCGGGGAGCTGTTTTTT

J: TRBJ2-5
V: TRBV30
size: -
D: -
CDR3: CAWSVGAGIGETQYF
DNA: TGTGCCTGGAGTGTAGGGGCAGGGATTGGGGAGACCCAGTACTTC

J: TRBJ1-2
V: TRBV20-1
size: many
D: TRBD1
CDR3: CSASIQGANYGYTF
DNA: TGCAGTGCCTCCATTCAGGGGGCTAACTATGGCTACACCTTC

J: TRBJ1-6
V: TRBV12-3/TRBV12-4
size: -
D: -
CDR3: CASSSTAYNSPLHF
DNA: TGTGCCAGCAGTTCGACCGCCTATAATTCACCCCTCCACTTT

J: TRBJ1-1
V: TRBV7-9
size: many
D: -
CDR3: CASSSASLNTEAFF
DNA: TGTGCCAGCAGCTCGGCCAGTCTGAACACTGAAGCCTTCTTT

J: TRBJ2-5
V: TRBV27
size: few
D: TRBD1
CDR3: CASSPILDRPIQETQYF
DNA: TGTGCCAGCAGTCCGATCCTGGACAGGCCCATACAAGAGACCCAGTACTTC

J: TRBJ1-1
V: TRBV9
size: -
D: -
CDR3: CASSFGTVTEAFF
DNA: TGTGCCAGCAGCTTTGGGACCGTCACTGAAGCTTTCTTT

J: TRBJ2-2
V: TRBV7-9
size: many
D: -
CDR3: CASSLEGTTGELFF
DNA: TGTGCCAGCAGCTTAGAAGGCACCACCGGGGAGCTGTTTTTT

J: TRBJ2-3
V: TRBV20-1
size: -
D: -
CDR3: CSARTPRLGTDTQYF
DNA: TGCAGTGCTAGAACCCCCAGACTAGGCACAGATACGCAGTATTTT

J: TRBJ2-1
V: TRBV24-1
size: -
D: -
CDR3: CATSDGLSSYNEQFF
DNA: TGTGCCACCAGTGATGGACTAAGCTCCTACAATGAGCAGTTCTTC

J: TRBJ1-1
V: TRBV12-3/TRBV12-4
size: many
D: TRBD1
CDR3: CASSQGAEAFF
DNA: TGTGCCAGCAGTCAGGGGGCTGAAGCTTTCTTT

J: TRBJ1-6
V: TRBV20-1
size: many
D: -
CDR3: CSARCREQHNSPLHF
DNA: TGCAGTGCTAGGTGCAGAGAGCAGCATAATTCACCCCTCCACTTT

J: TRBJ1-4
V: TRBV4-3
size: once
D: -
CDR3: CASSQDGGGEPEKLFF
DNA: TGCGCCAGCAGCCAAGATGGGGGGGGCGAGCCTGAAAAACTGTTTTTT

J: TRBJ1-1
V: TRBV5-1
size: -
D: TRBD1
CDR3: CASSLVARGGNAEAFF
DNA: TGCGCCAGCAGCTTGGTGGCAAGAGGGGGCAACGCTGAAGCTTTCTTT

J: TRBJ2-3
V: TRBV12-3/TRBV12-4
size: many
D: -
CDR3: CASGDTGPDTQYF
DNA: TGTGCCAGCGGGGATACGGGCCCAGATACGCAGTATTTT

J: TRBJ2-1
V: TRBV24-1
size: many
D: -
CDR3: CATSDPREGAMDNEQFF
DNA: TGTGCCACCAGTGACCCCCGGGAGGGGGCGATGGACAATGAGCAGTTCTTC

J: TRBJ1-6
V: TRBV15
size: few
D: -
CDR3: CATSTDFHNSPLHF
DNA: TGTGCCACCAGCACGGACTTCCATAATTCACCCCTCCACTTT

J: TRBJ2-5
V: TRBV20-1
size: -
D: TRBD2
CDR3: CSATATSGGREETQYF
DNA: TGCAGTGCTACGGCTACTAGCGGGGGAAGGGAAGAGACCCAGTACTTC